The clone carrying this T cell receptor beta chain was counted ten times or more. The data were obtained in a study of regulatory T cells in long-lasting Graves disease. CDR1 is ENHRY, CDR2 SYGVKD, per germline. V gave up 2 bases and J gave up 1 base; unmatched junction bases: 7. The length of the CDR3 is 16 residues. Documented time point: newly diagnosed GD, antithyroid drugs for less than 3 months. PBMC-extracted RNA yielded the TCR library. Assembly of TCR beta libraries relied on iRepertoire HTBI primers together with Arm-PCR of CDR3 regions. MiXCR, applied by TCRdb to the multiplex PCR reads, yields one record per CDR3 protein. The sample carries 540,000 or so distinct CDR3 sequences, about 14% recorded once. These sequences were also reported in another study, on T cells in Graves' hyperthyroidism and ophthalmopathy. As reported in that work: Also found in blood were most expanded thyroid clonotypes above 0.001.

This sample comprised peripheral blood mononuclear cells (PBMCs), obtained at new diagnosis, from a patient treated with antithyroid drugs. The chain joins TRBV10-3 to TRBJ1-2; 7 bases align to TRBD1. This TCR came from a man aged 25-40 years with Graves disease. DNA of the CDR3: TGTGCCATCAGTGAGGCTGTGGGACAGCTTAACTATGGCTACACCTTC. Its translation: CAISEAVGQLNYGYTF.